The 32 T cell receptor beta chains below were found in one sample sequenced in a study of CD8 T cells in ankylosing spondylitis. A single record per CDR3 protein comes from TCRdb applying MiXCR to the 5' RACE reads. The sample includes approximately 130,000 distinct CDR3 sequences, approximately 9.7% of them seen just once. Sequencing used blood, either unsorted or a sorted T cell fraction (not recorded which). The receptors stem from a male donor with ankylosing spondylitis or in good health (not recorded which).

The gene calls are TRBV28 and TRBJ2-5; 7 nucleotides match TRBD1. After removal of 6 bases from V and 2 bases from J, the junction contained 9 bases not matched to a gene. CDR1 is MDHEN, CDR2 SYDVKM, per germline. The CDR3 is made up of 15 amino acids. CDR3: CASSTPGQRQETQYF. The CDR3 DNA follows: TGTGCCAGCAGCACGCCGGGACAGAGACAAGAGACCCAGTACTTC. The complete variable domain, with remaining parts taken from reference TRBV28 and TRBJ2-5, reads DVKVTQSSRYLVKRTGEKVFLECVQDMDHENMFWYRQDPGLGLRLIYFSYDVKMKEKGDIPEGYSVSREKKERFSLILESASTNQTSMYLCASSTPGQRQETQYFGPGTRLLVL.

This clonotype occurred many times. The chain uses TRBV2 and TRBJ2-3; D might be TRBD1 (6 bases). The ends were cut back, 4 bases at V and 6 bases at J, with 17 bases in the middle. The CDR3 length is 15 residues. CDR1 is SNHLY, CDR2 FYNNEI, per germline. For the CDR3, the DNA is TGTGCCAGCAGTGTCAGGGGTCCATACCCTGATACGCAGTATTTT. It yields the protein CASSVRGPYPDTQYF.

As to this clonotype: This may be a read error: a much more frequent sequence differs by one nucleotide. The rearrangement links TRBV20-1 to TRBJ2-6; the D gene is possibly TRBD2 (6 bases). CDR1 and CDR2 from the germline V gene are DFQATT and SNEGSKA (reference sequence). CDR3 size: 18 residues. The CDR3 reads CSATERLGLSSGANGLTF. CDR3 bases: TGCAGTGCTACCGAAAGACTAGGCCTGAGCTCTGGGGCCAACGGCCTGACTTTC.

This clonotype was counted ten times or more. The CDR3 reads CASSSIPGLAGPRRQFF. The CDR3 DNA is TGTGCCAGCAGCTCAATACCGGGACTAGCGGGGCCCCGAAGGCAGTTCTTC. The rearrangement uses TRBV11-2 and TRBJ2-1; TRBD2 matches 13 bases. Germline V gives CDR1 SGHAT, CDR2 FQNNGV. Germline trimming cut 4 bases from V and 12 bases from J; bases unmatched to any gene: 15. The CDR3 consists of 17 residues.

This clonotype turned up a few times. This chain links TRBV12-3 or TRBV12-4 with TRBJ2-3; 8 nucleotides agree with TRBD2. The CDR3 covers 15 residues. After removal of 4 bases from V and 2 bases from J, the junction contained 5 bases not matched to a gene. The CDR3 bases are TGTGCCAGCAGTTCGGACGGGAGGGTCACAGATACGCAGTATTTT. This translates into CASSSDGRVTDTQYF.

This clonotype was detected only a few times. This chain joins TRBV9 and TRBJ1-2; tentatively, D is TRBD1 (5 bases). In germline, CDR1 is SGDLS, CDR2 YYNGEE. The CDR3 spans 14 residues. The V end was cut by 3 bases, the J end by 8 bases, with 17 bases between. Written as DNA, the CDR3 is TGTGCCAGCAGCGCCTGGGCCGGGGACGGCGGCTACACCTTC. Translation gives CASSAWAGDGGYTF.

This clonotype was observed a handful of times. CDR3 sequence: CASSFYRDNQPQHF. CDR3 nucleotide sequence: TGTGCCAGCAGCTTTTACAGGGACAATCAGCCCCAGCATTTT. This chain connects TRBV7-8 to TRBJ1-5; TRBD1 is a possible D gene (6 bases). CDR3 size: 14 residues. Trimming took 3 bases from V and 3 from J, leaving 9 bases between them. The germline V gene has CDR1 SGHVS and CDR2 FQNEAQ.

This clonotype has ten or more counts. The rearrangement links TRBV5-1 to TRBJ2-1, with D tentatively TRBD1 (5 bases). The length of the CDR3 is 15 residues. Trimming took off 6 bases at V and 0 bases at J, with 13 bases between the two ends. CDR1 and CDR2 from the germline V gene are SGHRS and YFSETQ. The CDR3 loop is CASTGHSGSYNEQFF. The CDR3, as DNA: TGCGCCAGCACAGGGCACTCGGGCTCCTACAATGAGCAGTTCTTC. The full variable domain, in which reference TRBV5-1 and TRBJ2-1 provide the parts outside the CDR3, is KAGVTQTPRYLIKTRGQQVTLSCSPISGHRSVSWYQQTPGQGLQFLFEYFSETQRNKGNFPGRFSGRQFSNSRSEMNVSTLELGDSALYLCASTGHSGSYNEQFFGPGTRLTVL.

This clonotype was seen more than once but under ten times. V is TRBV11-2 and J is TRBJ2-1; D may be TRBD1 or TRBD2 (5 bases each). This CDR3 is 13 amino acids long. V was cut by 5 bases and J by 10 bases, with 15 bases left in between. From germline, CDR1 is SGHAT and CDR2 FQNNGV. The CDR3 spells CASSPFPEGEQFF. For the CDR3, the DNA is TGTGCCAGCAGCCCATTCCCCGAGGGGGAGCAGTTCTTC.

This clonotype was seen more than once but under ten times. The V gene is TRBV7-9, the J gene TRBJ2-7; D is possibly TRBD1 or TRBD2 (5 bases each). The CDR3 has 16 residues. Germline assignment: CDR1 SEHNR and CDR2 FQNEAQ (reference sequence). Trimming pared 4 bases from V and 4 bases from J, leaving 20 bases between. The CDR3 DNA follows: TGTGCCAGCAGCTCTCCGGGACCTCCCTCATTATACGAGCAGTACTTC. Protein: CASSSPGPPSLYEQYF. Variable domain in full (rest from reference TRBV7-9 and TRBJ2-7): DTGVSQNPRHKITKRGQNVTFRCDPISEHNRLYWYRQTLGQGPEFLTYFQNEAQLEKSRLLSDRFSAERPKGSFSTLEIQRTEQGDSAMYLCASSSPGPPSLYEQYFGPGTRLTVT.

Many counts were recorded for this clonotype. The chain recombines TRBV7-8 with TRBJ2-3; tentative D call: TRBD1 (6 bases). The V end was cut by 0 bases, the J end by 4 bases, with 14 bases between. The length of the CDR3 is 16 residues. Germline CDR1 and CDR2: SGHVS and FQNEAQ. The CDR3 DNA is TGTGCCAGCAGCTTAGCGGGGGCAGGGCCGGCAGATACGCAGTATTTT. Protein: CASSLAGAGPADTQYF.

This clonotype was recorded many times. This chain connects TRBV29-1 to TRBJ2-5; D may be TRBD1 (5 bases). Germline loops: CDR1 SQVTM, CDR2 ANQGSEA. CDR3 length: 14 residues. Trimming removed 6 bases at V and 2 bases at J, with 16 bases between. The CDR3 loop reads CSVADRALQETQYF. The CDR3 bases are TGCAGCGTCGCTGACAGAGCCTTACAAGAGACCCAGTACTTC.

V is TRBV12-3 or TRBV12-4 and J is TRBJ2-3; weak D call: TRBD2 (5 bases). V was shortened by 7 bases and J by 4 bases, with 12 bases between the two germline ends. The CDR3 runs 13 residues. CDR3 protein: CASNQRGPDTQYF. The CDR3, as DNA: TGTGCCAGCAACCAACGAGGGCCAGATACGCAGTATTTT.

This clonotype was counted at least ten times. The CDR3 sequence is CASSYSWQLNTEAFF. The CDR3 DNA reads TGTGCCAGCAGTTACTCGTGGCAGTTGAACACTGAAGCTTTCTTT. The chain combines TRBV6-5 with TRBJ1-1; D not certain. The ends were cut back, 0 bases at V and 0 bases at J, with 8 bases in the middle. The CDR3 runs 15 residues. Germline V gene sequence: CDR1 MNHEY, CDR2 SVGAGI.

This clonotype was detected ten times or more. The chain links TRBV16 to TRBJ2-5; D is ambiguous. Germline CDR1 is KGHSY and CDR2 is FQNENV. CDR3 length: 14 residues. V lost 0 bases and J 1 base, leaving 6 bases between the germline ends. The CDR3 loop is CASSQSRAQETQYF. The CDR3 nucleotides are TGTGCCAGCAGCCAATCTAGAGCCCAAGAGACCCAGTACTTC. The variable domain in full, with the rest retrieved from reference TRBV16 and TRBJ2-5, is GEEVAQTPKHLVRGEGQKAKLYCAPIKGHSYVFWYQQVLKNEFKFLISFQNENVFDETGMPKERFSAKCLPNSPCSLEIQATKLEDSAVYFCASSQSRAQETQYFGPGTRLLVL.

This clonotype has a count of ten or more. This sequence joins TRBV2 and TRBJ2-7; TRBD2 matches 13 bases. Trimming removed 7 bases from V and 3 bases from J; junction bases left unmatched: 6. This CDR3 has 15 residues. From germline, CDR1 is SNHLY and CDR2 FYNNEI. CDR3 region: CASIPRTSGSYEQYF. CDR3 DNA sequence: TGTGCCAGCATCCCTAGGACTAGCGGGAGCTACGAGCAGTACTTC.

This clonotype was counted many times. The rearrangement uses TRBV3-1 and TRBJ2-2; D call uncertain. Deletions cut 0 bases from V and 4 bases from J, with 6 bases between. The CDR3 loop spans 14 amino acids. Germline V gene sequence: CDR1 LGHDT, CDR2 YNNKEL (reference sequence). Written as DNA, the CDR3 is TGTGCCAGCAGCCAAGAGTCAAGCACCGGGGAGCTGTTTTTT. Translation gives CASSQESSTGELFF.

The genes are TRBV9 and TRBJ1-5; no firm D call. The CDR3 contains 15 residues. Germline V gene data show CDR1 as SGDLS and CDR2 as YYNGEE. The V end was cut by 4 bases, the J end by 7 bases, with 18 bases between. CDR3 sequence (DNA): TGTGCCAGCAGCCTTGACCTAAGGAAGGACCAGCCCCAGCATTTT. Translation: CASSLDLRKDQPQHF.

This clonotype appeared many times. V usage is TRBV29-1 and J usage is TRBJ2-2, with TRBD1 identical over 8 bases. CDR1 is SQVTM and CDR2 is ANQGSEA in the germline V gene. CDR3 length: 15 amino acids. Unmatched junction bases numbered 7, after V lost 0 bases and J lost 7 bases. The CDR3 DNA follows: TGCAGCGTTGAAGACGCCGGGACAGGAGGCGGGGAGCTGTTTTTT. This encodes CSVEDAGTGGGELFF.

This clonotype was detected only a few times. J is TRBJ2-1 and V is TRBV19, with D perhaps TRBD2 (5 bases). Germline V gene sequence: CDR1 LNHDA, CDR2 SQIVND (reference sequence). V lost 1 base and J 5 bases, leaving 12 bases between the germline ends. The CDR3 covers 15 residues. CDR3 nucleotide sequence: TGTGCCAGTAGTATAGTTAATAGCGCAAACAATGAGCAGTTCTTC. Amino acid sequence: CASSIVNSANNEQFF.

There are many counts of this clonotype. V gene TRBV20-1 combines with J gene TRBJ2-7, with TRBD2 matching over 7 bases. The CDR3 runs to 13 residues. After removal of 5 bases from V and 3 bases from J, the junction contained 7 bases not matched to a gene. Germline values: CDR1 DFQATT, CDR2 SNEGSKA (reference sequence). This CDR3 reads CSAPGASGYEQYF. CDR3 coding DNA: TGCAGTGCTCCCGGGGCTAGCGGCTACGAGCAGTACTTC.

This clonotype was seen a handful of times. This rearrangement joins TRBV30 to TRBJ2-1; 7 bases map to TRBD1. V shed 3 bases and J 2 bases; nucleotides not matched to a gene: 1. This CDR3 spans 13 amino acids. Germline V CDR1 and CDR2: GTSNPN, SVGIG (reference sequence). In DNA form, the CDR3 reads TGTGCCTGGAGCAGGGGGACCTACAATGAGCAGTTCTTC. Amino acids: CAWSRGTYNEQFF.

The sample holds many counts of this clonotype. This chain uses TRBV29-1 with TRBJ2-5; a possible D gene is TRBD2 (5 bases). Germline lookup yields CDR1 SQVTM and CDR2 ANQGSEA. The CDR3 is made up of 17 amino acids. The germline V and J ends were trimmed by 0 bases and 5 bases, with 22 bases remaining between them. DNA of the CDR3: TGCAGCGTTGAAGATCAGCGGACTCCTAGTCGATGGGAGACCCAGTACTTC. Protein: CSVEDQRTPSRWETQYF.

This clonotype showed up many times. The rearrangement joins TRBV7-2 to TRBJ2-3; no definite D call. Trimming took 6 bases from V and 2 from J, leaving 12 bases between them. CDR3 length: 14 amino acids. Germline V CDR1 and CDR2: SGHTA, FQGNSA. The CDR3 DNA reads TGTGCCAGCAGTGTGGGCTCCCTCACAGATACGCAGTATTTT. Translation gives CASSVGSLTDTQYF.

The chain joins TRBV29-1 to TRBJ1-1; tentative D call: TRBD1 (6 bases). Germline loops: CDR1 SQVTM, CDR2 ANQGSEA. The CDR3 sequence is 12 residues long. V lost 4 bases to trimming and J lost 2 bases, with 8 bases between them. In nucleotides, the CDR3 is TGCAGCGTTGGGACAGCCAACACTGAAGCTTTCTTT. It codes for CSVGTANTEAFF.

This clonotype was picked up many times. V gene TRBV20-1 combines with J gene TRBJ2-5; 8 positions agree with TRBD2. The V and J ends lost 2 bases and 2 bases, in that order; junction bases with no gene match: 7. The germline V gene has CDR1 DFQATT and CDR2 SNEGSKA (reference sequence). CDR3 size: 15 residues. This chain's CDR3 is CSARRPSGPQETQYF. CDR3 DNA sequence: TGCAGTGCTAGAAGGCCTAGCGGGCCACAAGAGACCCAGTACTTC.

V is TRBV19 and J is TRBJ2-5; D gene uncertain. Germline V gives CDR1 LNHDA, CDR2 SQIVND (reference sequence). The V end was cut by 2 bases, the J end by 2 bases, with 12 bases between. The CDR3 consists of 15 residues. The CDR3 region is CASSISAVLQETQYF. CDR3 bases: TGTGCCAGTAGTATATCGGCCGTACTGCAAGAGACCCAGTACTTC. The full variable domain, completed using reference TRBV19 and TRBJ2-5, is DGGITQSPKYLFRKEGQNVTLSCEQNLNHDAMYWYRQDPGQGLRLIYYSQIVNDFQKGDIAEGYSVSREKKESFPLTVTSAQKNPTAFYLCASSISAVLQETQYFGPGTRLLVL.

This clonotype was picked up many times. V usage is TRBV11-2 and J usage is TRBJ2-7; D might be TRBD2 (6 bases). CDR3 size: 18 residues. Trimming cost V 3 bases and J 3 bases, with 24 bases left between them. CDR1 is SGHAT and CDR2 is FQNNGV in the germline V gene. The CDR3 loop reads CASSFPERGLDEVYEQYF. DNA for the CDR3: TGTGCCAGCAGCTTTCCGGAGAGGGGACTGGACGAGGTCTACGAGCAGTACTTC.

This clonotype occurred many times. The chain has TRBV20-1 and TRBJ2-1; D is possibly TRBD2 (5 bases). Per germline, CDR1 DFQATT and CDR2 SNEGSKA (reference sequence). There are 17 residues in the CDR3. Trimming pared 1 base from V and 0 bases from J, leaving 16 bases between. CDR3 in amino acids: CSARGGSSKFSYNEQFF. The CDR3 nucleotides read TGCAGTGCTAGAGGAGGGAGTTCGAAATTCTCCTACAATGAGCAGTTCTTC.

This clonotype came up a few times. The chain is built from TRBV6-5 and TRBJ2-7; a possible D gene is TRBD1 (6 bases). Trimming took 0 bases from V and 4 from J, leaving 10 bases between them. Germline V lookup: CDR1 MNHEY, CDR2 SVGAGI. The CDR3 is made up of 14 amino acids. The CDR3 nucleotides read TGTGCCAGCAGTTACTCGGACAGCATTTACGAGCAGTACTTC. Translation: CASSYSDSIYEQYF.

There are many counts of this clonotype. The chain couples TRBV5-5 to TRBJ1-5; possibly TRBD1 for D (5 bases). The CDR3 spans 15 residues. V was shortened by 0 bases and J by 2 bases, with 9 bases between the two germline ends. Germline assignment: CDR1 SGHKS and CDR2 YYEKEE (reference sequence). The CDR3 coding sequence is TGTGCCAGCAGCTTGGGGGGGGTTGGCAATCAGCCCCAGCATTTT. Residues: CASSLGGVGNQPQHF. Looking up the rest from reference TRBV5-5 and TRBJ1-5 gives the full variable domain: DAGVTQSPTHLIKTRGQQVTLRCSPISGHKSVSWYQQVLGQGPQFIFQYYEKEERGRGNFPDRFSARQFPNYSSELNVNALLLGDSALYLCASSLGGVGNQPQHFGDGTRLSIL.

This clonotype was observed many times. This chain links TRBV5-5 with TRBJ2-2, with 7 bases aligning to TRBD1. CDR1 is SGHKS and CDR2 is YYEKEE in the germline V gene (reference sequence). J was trimmed by 2 bases and V by 6 bases; bases with no gene match: 4. The CDR3 is made up of 14 amino acids. CDR3: CASTGQDNTGELFF. As DNA, the CDR3 is TGTGCCAGCACTGGACAGGATAACACCGGGGAGCTGTTTTTT. Full variable domain (rest looked up from reference TRBV5-5 and TRBJ2-2): DAGVTQSPTHLIKTRGQQVTLRCSPISGHKSVSWYQQVLGQGPQFIFQYYEKEERGRGNFPDRFSARQFPNYSSELNVNALLLGDSALYLCASTGQDNTGELFFGEGSRLTVL.